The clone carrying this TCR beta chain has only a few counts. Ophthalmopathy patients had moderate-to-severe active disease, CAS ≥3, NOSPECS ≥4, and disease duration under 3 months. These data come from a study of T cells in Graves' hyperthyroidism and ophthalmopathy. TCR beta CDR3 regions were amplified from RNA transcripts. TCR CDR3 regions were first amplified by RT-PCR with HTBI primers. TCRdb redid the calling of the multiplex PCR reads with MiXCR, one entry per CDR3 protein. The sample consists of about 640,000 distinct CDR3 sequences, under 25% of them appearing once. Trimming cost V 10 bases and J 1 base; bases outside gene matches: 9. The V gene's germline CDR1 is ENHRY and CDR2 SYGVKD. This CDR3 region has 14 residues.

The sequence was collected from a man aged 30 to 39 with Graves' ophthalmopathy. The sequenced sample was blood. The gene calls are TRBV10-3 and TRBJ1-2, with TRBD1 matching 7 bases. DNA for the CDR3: TGTGCCACGGCGGAGACAGGGAGTAACTATGGCTACACCTTC. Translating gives CATAETGSNYGYTF.